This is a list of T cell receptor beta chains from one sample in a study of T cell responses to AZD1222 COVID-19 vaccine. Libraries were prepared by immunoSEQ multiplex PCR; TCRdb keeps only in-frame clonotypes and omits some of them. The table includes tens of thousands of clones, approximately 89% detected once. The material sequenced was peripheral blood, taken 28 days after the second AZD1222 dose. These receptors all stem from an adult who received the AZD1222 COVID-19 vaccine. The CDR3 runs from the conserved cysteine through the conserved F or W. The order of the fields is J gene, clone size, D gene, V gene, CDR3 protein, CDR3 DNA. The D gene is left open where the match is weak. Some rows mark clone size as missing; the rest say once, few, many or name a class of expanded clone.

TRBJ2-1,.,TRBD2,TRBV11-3,CASSGSGGPYNEQFF,TGTGCCAGCAGCGGCAGCGGGGGGCCTTACAATGAGCAGTTCTTC
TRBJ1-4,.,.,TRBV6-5,CASSDFLGREKLFF,TGTGCCAGCAGCGACTTCCTAGGAAGGGAAAAACTGTTTTTT
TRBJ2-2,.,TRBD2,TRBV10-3,CAISPSGGAAGELFF,TGTGCCATCAGCCCTAGCGGGGGGGCGGCCGGGGAGCTGTTTTTT
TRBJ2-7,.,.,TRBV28,CASSFPGKAYEQYF,TGTGCCAGCAGTTTCCCAGGGAAGGCCTACGAGCAGTACTTC
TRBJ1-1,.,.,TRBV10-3,CAIIVGTEAFF,TGTGCCATCATAGTCGGCACTGAAGCTTTCTTT
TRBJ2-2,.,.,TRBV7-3,CASSLMDSNTGELFF,TGTGCCAGCAGCTTAATGGACTCGAACACCGGGGAGCTGTTTTTT
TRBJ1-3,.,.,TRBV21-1,CASSYRPGQGSGNTIYF,TGTGCCAGCAGCTACCGACCGGGACAGGGAAGTGGAAACACCATATATTTT
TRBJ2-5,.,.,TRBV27,CASSLRTAQETQYF,TGTGCCAGCAGTTTACGGACGGCCCAAGAGACCCAGTACTTC
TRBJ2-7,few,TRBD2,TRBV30,CAWSPLAGGTYEQYF,TGTGCCTGGAGCCCGCTAGCGGGGGGTACCTACGAGCAGTACTTC
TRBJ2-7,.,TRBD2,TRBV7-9,CASSFSSGADEQYF,TGTGCCAGCAGCTTCTCTAGCGGGGCCGACGAGCAGTACTTC
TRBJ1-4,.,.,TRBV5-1,CASIPQGLTNEKLFF,TGCGCCAGCATCCCCCAGGGGCTTACTAATGAAAAACTGTTTTTT
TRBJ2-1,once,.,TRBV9,CASSGTGFLHEQFF,TGTGCCAGCAGCGGAACTGGTTTCCTGCATGAGCAGTTCTTC
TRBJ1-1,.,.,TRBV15,CATSRDPEGPTEAFF,TGTGCCACCAGCAGAGATCCGGAGGGGCCCACTGAAGCTTTCTTT
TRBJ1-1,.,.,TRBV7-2,CASSFLEVTEAFF,TGTGCCAGCAGCTTTTTGGAGGTCACTGAAGCTTTCTTT
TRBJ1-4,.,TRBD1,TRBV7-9,CASSQRQGRVSNEKLFF,TGTGCCAGCAGCCAGAGACAGGGCCGGGTTTCTAATGAAAAACTGTTTTTT
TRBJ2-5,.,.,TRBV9,CASSVSSQETQYF,TGTGCCAGCAGCGTTAGTTCGCAAGAGACCCAGTACTTC
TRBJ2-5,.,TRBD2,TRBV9,CASSVYTSGGAWETQYF,TGTGCCAGCAGCGTGTACACTAGCGGGGGGGCCTGGGAGACCCAGTACTTC
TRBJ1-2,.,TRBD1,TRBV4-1,CASSQPKDRVYGYTF,TGCGCCAGCAGCCAACCAAAGGACAGGGTCTATGGCTACACCTTC
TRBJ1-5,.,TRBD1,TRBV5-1,CASSLEGQGRQPQHF,TGCGCCAGCAGCTTGGAGGGACAGGGCCGTCAGCCCCAGCATTTT
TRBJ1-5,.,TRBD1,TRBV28,CASTALGQGLNQPQHF,TGTGCCAGCACCGCATTGGGACAGGGGTTAAATCAGCCCCAGCATTTT
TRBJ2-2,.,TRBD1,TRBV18,CASSPPSGTGNTGELFF,TGTGCCAGCTCACCACCCTCGGGGACAGGAAACACCGGGGAGCTGTTTTTT
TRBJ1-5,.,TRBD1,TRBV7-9,CASSRGQGNQPQHF,TGTGCCAGCAGCCGGGGACAGGGTAATCAGCCCCAGCATTTT
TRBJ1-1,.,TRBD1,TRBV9,CASSGRQGAGDTEAFF,TGTGCCAGCAGCGGCCGACAGGGGGCCGGCGACACTGAAGCTTTCTTT
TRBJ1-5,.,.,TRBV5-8,CASSFVVGGAQPQHF,TGTGCCAGCAGCTTTGTAGTAGGAGGGGCTCAGCCCCAGCATTTT
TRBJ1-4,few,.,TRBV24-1,CATSTRTRHEKLFF,TGTGCCACGAGCACTCGCACCAGGCATGAAAAACTGTTTTTT
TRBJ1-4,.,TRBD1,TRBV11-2,CASGQGAREKLFF,TGTGCCAGCGGACAGGGGGCTCGAGAAAAACTGTTTTTT
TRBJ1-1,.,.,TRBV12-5,CASGLWGITEAFF,TGTGCTAGTGGTTTGTGGGGGATCACTGAAGCTTTCTTT
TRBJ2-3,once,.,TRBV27,CASSSGTPTDTQYF,TGTGCCAGCAGTTCCGGGACCCCCACGGATACGCAGTATTTT
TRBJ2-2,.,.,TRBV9,CASSDQPSNTGELFF,TGTGCCAGCAGCGATCAACCCAGCAACACCGGGGAGCTGTTTTTT
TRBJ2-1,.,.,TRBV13,CASNPGGRVSYNEQFF,TGTGCCAGCAACCCGGGGGGCAGGGTCTCCTACAATGAGCAGTTCTTC
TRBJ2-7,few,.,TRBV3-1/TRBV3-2,CASSQGTYEQYF,TGTGCCAGCAGCCAGGGCACCTACGAGCAGTACTTC
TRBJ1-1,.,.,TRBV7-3,CASSLTGPTNTEAFF,TGTGCCAGCAGCTTAACGGGTCCGACGAACACTGAAGCTTTCTTT
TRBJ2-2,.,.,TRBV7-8,CASSLGGPIAGELFF,TGTGCCAGCAGCTTAGGAGGGCCAATCGCCGGGGAGCTGTTTTTT
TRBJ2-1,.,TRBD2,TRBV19,CASHLGTSGGNEQFF,TGTGCCAGTCACTTGGGGACTAGCGGGGGCAATGAGCAGTTCTTC
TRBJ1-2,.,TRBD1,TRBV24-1,CATSASDRGPDVGYGYTF,TGTGCCACCAGTGCCTCTGACAGGGGGCCGGACGTAGGCTATGGCTACACCTTC
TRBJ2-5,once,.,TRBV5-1,CASSLATGGAPWYQETQYF,TGCGCCAGCAGCTTGGCCACAGGAGGTGCGCCTTGGTACCAAGAGACCCAGTACTTC
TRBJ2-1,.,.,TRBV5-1,CASSLQDYNEQFF,TGCGCCAGCAGCTTACAAGACTATAATGAGCAGTTCTTC
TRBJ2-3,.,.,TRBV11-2,CASSLGGSTDTQYF,TGTGCCAGCAGCTTAGGCGGGAGCACAGATACGCAGTATTTT
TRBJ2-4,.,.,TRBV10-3,CAISEGEAKNIQYF,TGTGCCATCAGTGAGGGTGAGGCCAAAAACATTCAGTACTTC
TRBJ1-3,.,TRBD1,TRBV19,CASIRQGTGNTIYF,TGTGCCAGTATCAGACAGGGGACTGGAAACACCATATATTTT
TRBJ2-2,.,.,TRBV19,CASSGQAGTRIPTGELFF,TGTGCCAGTAGTGGACAGGCCGGGACTAGGATTCCCACCGGGGAGCTGTTTTTT
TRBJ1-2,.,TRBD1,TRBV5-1,CASSLASDRGVGGYTF,TGCGCCAGCAGCTTGGCTTCAGACAGGGGGGTGGGTGGCTACACCTTC
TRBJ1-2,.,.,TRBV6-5,CASRRGDYGYTF,TGTGCCAGCAGGAGGGGGGACTATGGCTACACCTTC
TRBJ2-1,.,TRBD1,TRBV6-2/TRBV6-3,CASSYTRDRVLSTGEQFF,TGTGCCAGCAGTTATACTCGGGACAGGGTTTTAAGTACCGGTGAGCAGTTCTTC
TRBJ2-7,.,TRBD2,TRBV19,CASSFTSGEYEQYF,TGTGCCAGTAGTTTTACTAGCGGGGAATACGAGCAGTACTTC
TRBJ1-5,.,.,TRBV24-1,CATRDGDSNQPQHF,TGTGCCACCCGGGACGGGGATAGCAATCAGCCCCAGCATTTT
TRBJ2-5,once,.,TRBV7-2,CASSAQVSETQYF,TGTGCCAGCAGCGCACAGGTATCCGAGACCCAGTACTTC
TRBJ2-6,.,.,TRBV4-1,CASSQDLRASGANVLTF,TGCGCCAGCAGCCAAGACTTAAGGGCCTCCGGGGCCAACGTCCTGACTTTC
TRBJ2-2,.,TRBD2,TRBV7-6,CASSSSGGAAGELFF,TGTGCCAGCAGCTCTAGCGGGGGGGCTGCCGGGGAGCTGTTTTTT